This is a list of T cell receptor beta chains from one sample in a study of blood T cell repertoires in COVID-19. Produced via immunoSEQ multiplex PCR; TCRdb's table is partial and in-frame only. This table has 200,000 to 300,000 clones, under 90% appearing once. Specimen: peripheral blood. These receptors were taken from a man between 60 and 75 years old with acute or convalescent COVID-19. Both conserved end residues are part of each CDR3. Fields, in order: clone size, J gene, D gene, V gene, CDR3 DNA, CDR3 protein. D genes are given only for firm matches. Clone sizes are given selectively: once, few, many, or a class where the clone is expanded.

size: NA
J: TRBJ2-3
D: NA
V: TRBV5-5
DNA: TGTGCCAGCAGCTTGAAGACAGGACTAGATACGCAGTATTTT
CDR3: CASSLKTGLDTQYF

size: NA
J: TRBJ2-3
D: TRBD2
V: TRBV7-3
DNA: TGTGCCAGCAGCTTAGTCGGGGGGGACAAGCTAGATACGCAGTATTTT
CDR3: CASSLVGGDKLDTQYF

size: NA
J: TRBJ2-7
D: NA
V: TRBV5-1
DNA: TGCGCCAGCAGGATGAACCGTGAGGGCGAGCAGTACTTC
CDR3: CASRMNREGEQYF

size: NA
J: TRBJ2-2
D: NA
V: TRBV10-3
DNA: TGTGCCATCAGTGAGATCACGGGGACCGGGGAGCTGTTTTTT
CDR3: CAISEITGTGELFF

size: few
J: TRBJ1-1
D: TRBD1
V: TRBV30
DNA: TGTGCCTGGAGTCGAGGGGGCCGGACTGAAGCTTTCTTT
CDR3: CAWSRGGRTEAFF

size: NA
J: TRBJ2-2
D: TRBD1
V: TRBV6-1
DNA: TGTGCCAGCATTACGGGACAGGTTAACACCGGGGAGCTGTTTTTT
CDR3: CASITGQVNTGELFF

size: NA
J: TRBJ1-4
D: NA
V: TRBV19
DNA: TGTGCCAGTAGTACGGGACACCTCAGGGCTAGTGAAAAACTGTTTTTT
CDR3: CASSTGHLRASEKLFF

size: NA
J: TRBJ2-5
D: TRBD2
V: TRBV7-2
DNA: TGTGCCAGCAGCTTAAGTAGCGGGAGATGGGGAGAGACCCAGTACTTC
CDR3: CASSLSSGRWGETQYF

size: NA
J: TRBJ2-5
D: TRBD2
V: TRBV6-2/TRBV6-3
DNA: TGTGCCAGCAGTTACTCGATAGCGGGAGCGGGGGAGACCCAGTACTTC
CDR3: CASSYSIAGAGETQYF

size: NA
J: TRBJ2-5
D: TRBD2
V: TRBV7-8
DNA: TGTGCCAGCAGGGAGTACGGGGGGGACCAAGAGACCCAGTACTTC
CDR3: CASREYGGDQETQYF

size: NA
J: TRBJ2-5
D: NA
V: TRBV27
DNA: TGTGCCAGCGGGAGGGAGACCCAGTACTTC
CDR3: CASGRETQYF

size: NA
J: TRBJ1-1
D: NA
V: TRBV10-3
DNA: TGTGCCATCAGTGGACAGATGAACACTGAAGCTTTCTTT
CDR3: CAISGQMNTEAFF

size: NA
J: TRBJ2-1
D: NA
V: TRBV2
DNA: TGTGCCAGCAGCCCGAGGCGGGGACTTGCGTCCAATGAGCAGTTCTTC
CDR3: CASSPRRGLASNEQFF

size: NA
J: TRBJ2-7
D: TRBD2
V: TRBV12-5
DNA: TGTGCTAGTGGTTTGGACAGCGGGGCGAGCTCCTACGAGCAGTACTTC
CDR3: CASGLDSGASSYEQYF

size: once
J: TRBJ2-7
D: TRBD2
V: TRBV30
DNA: TGTGCCTGGACTGTAGCGGGGGCGCTTAAGCCGTACTTC
CDR3: CAWTVAGALKPYF

size: NA
J: TRBJ2-1
D: TRBD2
V: TRBV7-2
DNA: TGTGCCAGCAGCTTTGGGACTAGCGGGTACAATGAGCAGTTCTTC
CDR3: CASSFGTSGYNEQFF

size: NA
J: TRBJ2-5
D: NA
V: TRBV19
DNA: TGTGCCAGTAGCCGAATTGGTGGGGGGACCCAAGAGACCCAGTACTTC
CDR3: CASSRIGGGTQETQYF

size: NA
J: TRBJ2-5
D: TRBD2
V: TRBV7-2
DNA: TGTGCCAGCAGCTCTACCGCGGGAGGGGAAGAGACCCAGTACTTC
CDR3: CASSSTAGGEETQYF

size: NA
J: TRBJ1-1
D: NA
V: TRBV3-1/TRBV3-2
DNA: TGTGCCAGCAGCCGGGAGGGGCTCGACACTGAAGCTTTCTTT
CDR3: CASSREGLDTEAFF

size: NA
J: TRBJ2-2
D: NA
V: TRBV30
DNA: TGTGCCTGGAGTGGGGCAGGCACCGGGGAGCTGTTTTTT
CDR3: CAWSGAGTGELFF

size: NA
J: TRBJ2-7
D: TRBD1
V: TRBV12-3/TRBV12-4
DNA: TGTGCCAGCAGTCCCGACAGGGGTCGCTACTTC
CDR3: CASSPDRGRYF

size: NA
J: TRBJ1-5
D: TRBD1
V: TRBV28
DNA: TGTGCCAGCAGCTCCGAGGACAGGGGGCGAAGCAATCAGCCCCAGCATTTT
CDR3: CASSSEDRGRSNQPQHF

size: NA
J: TRBJ1-1
D: TRBD1
V: TRBV19
DNA: TGTGCCAGTAGTCGCCGACAGGGTCTGAACACTGAAGCTTTCTTT
CDR3: CASSRRQGLNTEAFF

size: NA
J: TRBJ1-2
D: TRBD1
V: TRBV30
DNA: TGTGCCTGGAGTAACGCCGGACAGGGAGGCTACACCTTC
CDR3: CAWSNAGQGGYTF

size: once
J: TRBJ2-5
D: NA
V: TRBV4-3
DNA: TGCGCCAGCAGCCTACGGACTTCTCGAGAGACCCAGTACTTC
CDR3: CASSLRTSRETQYF

size: NA
J: TRBJ2-7
D: NA
V: TRBV7-3
DNA: TGTGCCAGCAGCCTCTCCTCGAGAGGGGGATACGAGCAGTACTTC
CDR3: CASSLSSRGGYEQYF

size: NA
J: TRBJ2-5
D: TRBD2
V: TRBV28
DNA: TGTGCCAGCAGTTTTGCGGCGGGAGGACGGGGTTTGGGGGAGACCCAGTACTTC
CDR3: CASSFAAGGRGLGETQYF